This T cell receptor beta chain was observed in a study of type 1 regulatory T cells. Whole-study context: An in vitro protocol generated T-allo10, a Tr1-enriched, alloantigen-specific CD4 T cell product.

MiXCR, run by TCRdb on the reads, gives a single entry per CDR3 protein. The data show more than 50,000 distinct CDR3 sequences, with over 50% seen just once and approximately 2% held by the top ten. Study results and caveats: Type 1 regulatory T cells had a more restricted TCR repertoire than non-type 1 regulatory T cells.

As to this clonotype: Its antigen is not identified.

The receptor comes from a human donor in good health. The material sequenced was cultured non-Tr1 T cells, either the whole culture or a sorted T cell fraction (not recorded which).

In DNA form, the CDR3 reads TGTGCCAGCAGCTTGGTGAGGGGGCGGAACACCGGGGAGCTGTTTTTT. Translation gives CASSLVRGRNTGELFF. The genes are TRBV5-4 and TRBJ2-2; TRBD1 aligns across 7 bases. This CDR3 comprises 16 residues. Germline-derived CDR1 and CDR2 are SGHNT and YYREEE (reference sequence). The junction had 3 bases not matched to a gene; V was cut back by 0 bases and J by 1 base.